Below are 29 T cell receptor beta chains sequenced from a single sample in a study of graft-versus-host responses after intestinal transplantation. Sequencing used immunoSEQ multiplex PCR; TCRdb keeps in-frame clones, though not all of them. The profile shows 4,400 or so clones, about 80% of them singletons. Graft material was processed, releasing intraepithelial and lamina propria lymphocytes. The sequencing here drew on ileum tissue, taken about 130 days after intestinal transplantation. These receptors were obtained from a human patient who received an intestinal transplant, so some T cells may come from the graft donor.

V usage is TRBV7-6 and J usage is TRBJ2-2; possibly TRBD2 for D (6 bases). CDR3 length: 17 amino acids. The germline gives CDR1 SGHVS, CDR2 FNYEAQ. Trimming removed 5 bases at V and 3 bases at J, with 19 bases between. For the CDR3, the DNA is TGTGCCAGCAGCCCGCTCCGCGGCGGGACGTACACCGGGGAGCTGTTTTTT. Translated, it gives CASSPLRGGTYTGELFF.

J is TRBJ2-7 and V is TRBV7-3; D possibly corresponds to TRBD1 (6 bases). The CDR3 length is 13 residues. Per the germline V gene, CDR1 is SGHTA and CDR2 is FQGTGA. Trimming stripped 4 bases from V and 0 bases from J, with 7 bases between. The CDR3 DNA reads TGTGCCAGCAGCTGGGACAACTCCTACGAGCAGTACTTC. Amino acid sequence: CASSWDNSYEQYF.

The genes are TRBV7-9 and TRBJ2-3; 9 bases match TRBD2. Germline values: CDR1 SEHNR, CDR2 FQNEAQ (reference sequence). V gave up 3 bases and J gave up 0 bases; unmatched junction bases: 1. The CDR3 loop spans 15 amino acids. The CDR3 DNA sequence: TGTGCCAGCAGCTTTACTAGCGGGAGCACAGATACGCAGTATTTT. Amino acids: CASSFTSGSTDTQYF.

This clone was counted between two and nine times. This chain joins TRBV23-1 and TRBJ1-2; 9 bases are a match to TRBD1. TRBV23-1 is filed as an ORF, its function uncertain. This CDR3 comprises 16 residues. Trimming took 0 bases from V and 6 from J; bases not matched to a gene: 8. The CDR3 DNA reads as TGCGCCAGCAGTCAATCCTCCAAGACAGGGGGAAATGGCTACACCTTC. It yields the protein CASSQSSKTGGNGYTF.

Only one count was recorded for this clone. The chain is built from TRBV4-3 and TRBJ1-1; 8 bases align to TRBD1. The CDR3 consists of 15 residues. After removal of 0 bases from V and 1 base from J, the junction contained 1 base not matched to a gene. Germline lookup yields CDR1 LGHNA and CDR2 YSLEER. CDR3 coding DNA: TGCGCCAGCAGCCAAGATGGGACAGGGAACACTGAAGCTTTCTTT. Protein sequence: CASSQDGTGNTEAFF.

This rearrangement joins TRBV6-1 to TRBJ2-1; perhaps TRBD2 as D (6 bases). Germline V lookup: CDR1 MNHNS, CDR2 SASEGT. V was clipped by 5 bases and J by 7 bases, with 15 bases between them. The CDR3 has 14 amino acids. CDR3 sequence (DNA): TGTGCCAGCAGTAGTCGGGAGAGGGGAAATGAGCAGTTCTTC. It yields the protein CASSSRERGNEQFF.

The chain is built from TRBV4-1 and TRBJ1-4, with TRBD1 matching 8 bases. The J segment lost 8 bases and the V segment lost 1 base, leaving 9 bases of the junction unmatched. Per the germline V gene, CDR1 is MGHRA and CDR2 is YSYEKL. CDR3 length equals 16 residues. CDR3 region: CASSQVSSGGNEKLFF. The CDR3 DNA follows: TGCGCCAGCAGCCAAGTTTCATCAGGGGGCAACGAAAAACTGTTTTTT.

The chain links TRBV21-1 to TRBJ2-1. TRBV21-1 is shown as a pseudogene. CDR3 length equals 17 residues. DNA of the CDR3: TGTGCCAGCAGTCATAGTGTAGTACACCATTCCGACAATGAGCAGTTCTTC. Amino acid sequence: CASSHSVVHHSDNEQFF.

This clone was counted a few times. The J gene is TRBJ1-5, the V gene TRBV2, with 8 bases that match TRBD1. Germline CDR1 reads SNHLY; CDR2 reads FYNNEI. The junction had 4 bases not matched to a gene; V was cut back by 5 bases and J by 1 base. The CDR3 runs 15 residues. The CDR3 region has the DNA TGTGCCAGCAGTACTCAGGGGGCGAGCAATCAGCCCCAGCATTTT. This encodes CASSTQGASNQPQHF.

For this clone: The same CDR3 arises from other DNA sequences in this sample as well. This chain uses TRBV28 with TRBJ1-5, with 7 bases fitting TRBD1. This CDR3 has 13 residues. V trimming: 7 bases; J trimming: 4 bases; junction bases outside the gene matches: 4. Germline loops: CDR1 MDHEN, CDR2 SYDVKM. In DNA, the CDR3 is TGTGCCAGCAATCAGGGGGGGAATCAGCCCCAGCATTTT. It encodes CASNQGGNQPQHF.

In this sample, this clone turned up a few times. V usage is TRBV6-5 and J usage is TRBJ2-5; the D gene is possibly TRBD2 (5 bases). The DNA end is a closer match to TRBJ2-7, so the J assignment may be wrong. From germline, CDR1 is MNHEY and CDR2 SVGAGI. The CDR3 runs to 14 residues. The CDR3 sequence is CASSPAGSVNEQYF. CDR3 sequence (DNA): TGTGCCAGCAGTCCCGCGGGCTCCGTCAACGAGCAGTACTTC.

The gene calls are TRBV6-1 and TRBJ1-2, with D possibly matching TRBD1 (5 bases). Germline CDR1 and CDR2: MNHNS and SASEGT. The length of the CDR3 is 18 residues. Trimming shortened V by 8 bases and J by 3 bases, and 28 bases separated the two germline ends. The CDR3 sequence: CASRATPGPFRTYYGYTF. The CDR3 bases are TGTGCCAGCCGTGCAACTCCGGGGCCGTTTCGGACGTACTATGGCTACACCTTC.

The chain has TRBV28 and TRBJ2-5, with TRBD2 matching 12 bases. Germline V gene lookup returns CDR1 MDHEN and CDR2 SYDVKM. The CDR3 length is 14 residues. J gave up 2 bases and V 7 bases, and 2 bases lay outside the gene matches. The DNA of the CDR3 is TGTGCCAGCAACCTAGCGGGAGGGCAAGAGACCCAGTACTTC. It is translated as CASNLAGGQETQYF.

The rearrangement links TRBV28 to TRBJ2-5, with TRBD2 matching over 10 bases. Matching the DNA end better, TRBJ2-7 makes the J call doubtful. This CDR3 region has 14 residues. CDR1 and CDR2 (germline): MDHEN, SYDVKM. The CDR3: CASGVAGGVYEQYF. The DNA of the CDR3 is TGTGCCAGCGGTGTAGCGGGAGGCGTCTACGAGCAGTACTTC.

The rearrangement uses TRBV11-1 and TRBJ1-2; D uncertain. This CDR3 is built from 13 residues. The V gene lost 5 bases and the J gene lost 3 bases, with 10 bases spanning the gap. CDR1 and CDR2 (germline): SGHAT, FQDESV (reference sequence). CDR3 amino acids: CASSGNTYYGYTF. CDR3 nucleotides: TGTGCCAGCAGCGGTAACACCTACTATGGCTACACCTTC.

Remarks on this clone: The junction shows a germline mismatch at one end, possibly a read error. This same CDR3 is encoded by further DNA sequences in the sample. The J gene is TRBJ2-5, the V gene TRBV7-9, with D possibly called TRBD1 or TRBD2 (6 bases each). Germline CDR1 and CDR2: SEHNR and FQNEAQ (reference sequence). This CDR3 is built from 19 residues. This chain's CDR3 is CASSLVGAGRPADEETQYF. The CDR3 nucleotides are TGTGCCAGCAGTTTAGTGGGGGCGGGGAGGCCCGCCGATGAAGAGACCCAGTACTTC.

The V call is TRBV4-3, the J call TRBJ2-3; no clear D gene. This CDR3 contains 19 residues. Germline CDR1 is LGHNA and CDR2 is YSLEER. V lost 0 bases and J lost 2, with 21 bases in between. CDR3 DNA: TGCGCCAGCAGCCAAGATCGAACGAATAAGGGATGGGACACAGATACGCAGTATTTT. Its protein is CASSQDRTNKGWDTDTQYF.

CDR3 nucleotide sequence: TGTGCCAGCAGCCAAGAACTTGGGGGACTAGCGGGGCAGTTCTTC. Translation: CASSQELGGLAGQFF. J is TRBJ2-1 and V is TRBV4-2; 12 positions agree with TRBD2. The CDR3 contains 15 residues. Trimming cost V 0 bases and J 12 bases; bases outside gene matches: 6. The V gene's germline CDR1 is LGHNA and CDR2 YNFKEQ.

J is TRBJ1-5 and V is TRBV28, with D unclear. Germline V gene sequence: CDR1 MDHEN, CDR2 SYDVKM. The V and J ends lost 2 bases and 7 bases respectively, with 9 bases between them. The CDR3 has 13 amino acids. CDR3 protein: CASSLNSGQPQHF. CDR3 sequence (DNA): TGTGCCAGCAGTTTAAACAGTGGGCAGCCCCAGCATTTT.

This clone was seen only once. The genes are TRBV27 and TRBJ2-3; the D gene is possibly TRBD1 (6 bases). The CDR3 sequence is 16 residues long. Between the trimmed V and J ends, which lost 6 bases and 0 bases, there was a span of 16 bases. Germline assignment: CDR1 MNHEY and CDR2 SMNVEV (reference sequence). This CDR3 reads CASRTTTGRSTDTQYF. The CDR3 DNA reads TGTGCCAGCAGGACGACGACAGGTCGGAGCACAGATACGCAGTATTTT.

The V and J genes are TRBV5-1 and TRBJ2-7; D ambiguous. The CDR3 runs 14 residues. CDR1 is SGHRS, CDR2 YFSETQ, per germline. The V gene lost 0 bases and the J gene lost 3 bases, with 10 bases spanning the gap. CDR3 amino acids: CASSLAGADYEQYF. In DNA, the CDR3 is TGCGCCAGCAGCTTGGCCGGTGCTGACTACGAGCAGTACTTC.

This clone was counted between two and nine times. The CDR3 sequence: CASSPGQGALDGYTF. CDR3 nucleotides: TGTGCCAGCAGCCCGGGACAGGGGGCCCTCGATGGCTACACCTTC. The rearrangement uses TRBV4-2 and TRBJ1-2; 12 bases are shared with TRBD1. CDR1 and CDR2 (germline): LGHNA, YNFKEQ. This CDR3 is 15 amino acids long. The trim removed 4 bases at V and 6 bases at J, leaving 6 bases unmatched.

This chain uses TRBV4-2 with TRBJ1-2; 7 positions agree with TRBD1. There are 16 residues in the CDR3. V trimming: 4 bases; J trimming: 8 bases; junction bases outside the gene matches: 16. From germline, CDR1 is LGHNA and CDR2 YNFKEQ. CDR3 loop: CASSRAMMRQGGGYTF. In DNA form, the CDR3 reads TGTGCCAGCAGCCGAGCGATGATGCGACAGGGCGGAGGCTACACCTTC.

The CDR3 DNA reads as TGCAGCGTTCCAGGGTGGGGGATTTTCGGGGAGCTGTTTTTT. It encodes CSVPGWGIFGELFF. The gene calls are TRBV29-1 and TRBJ2-2, with D tentatively TRBD1 or TRBD2 (5 bases each). V lost 5 bases to trimming and J lost 7 bases, with 17 bases between them. Germline assignment: CDR1 SQVTM and CDR2 ANQGSEA. This CDR3 contains 14 residues.

The sample holds one count of this clone. The chain joins TRBV6-4 to TRBJ2-2; 9 nucleotides line up with TRBD2. The germline V gene encodes CDR1 MRHNA and CDR2 SNTAGT. This CDR3 has 16 residues. V trimming: 5 bases; J trimming: 5 bases; junction bases outside the gene matches: 9. The CDR3 loop is CASSPLAGEGTGELFF. CDR3 bases: TGTGCCAGCAGTCCCTTAGCGGGAGAGGGGACCGGGGAGCTGTTTTTT.

V gene TRBV19 combines with J gene TRBJ2-3; 7 bases are shared with TRBD2. Germline V gene sequence: CDR1 LNHDA, CDR2 SQIVND (reference sequence). This CDR3 comprises 13 residues. The V and J ends lost 8 bases and 1 base, in that order; junction bases with no gene match: 3. The CDR3 is CASGRERTDTQYF. The CDR3 DNA is TGTGCCAGTGGGCGGGAGCGCACAGATACGCAGTATTTT.

The chain carries TRBV9 and TRBJ2-7, with 9 bases identical to TRBD1. V was pared by 2 bases and J by 4 bases, with 4 bases of the junction left unmatched. Germline assignment: CDR1 SGDLS and CDR2 YYNGEE. CDR3 length: 14 amino acids. CDR3 in amino acids: CASSVRTGEYEQYF. CDR3 nucleotide sequence: TGTGCCAGCAGCGTGAGGACAGGGGAATACGAGCAGTACTTC. The entire variable domain, with the rest obtained from reference TRBV9 and TRBJ2-7, is as follows: DSGVTQTPKHLITATGQRVTLRCSPRSGDLSVYWYQQSLDQGLQFLIQYYNGEERAKGNILERFSAQQFPDLHSELNLSSLELGDSALYFCASSVRTGEYEQYFGPGTRLTVT.

CDR3: CASSFGLASYEQYF. DNA for the CDR3: TGTGCCAGCAGCTTCGGACTAGCCTCCTACGAGCAGTACTTC. This chain uses TRBV11-2 with TRBJ2-5; 8 positions agree with TRBD2. The end of the DNA fits TRBJ2-7 better, so the J call may be wrong. Looked up from germline, CDR1 is SGHAT and CDR2 is FQNNGV. The CDR3 has 14 amino acids.

The rearrangement links TRBV27 to TRBJ1-4; 9 positions match TRBD1. V shed 5 bases, J shed 0 bases, and the junction held 25 bases outside the gene matches. This CDR3 contains 23 residues. CDR1 is MNHEY and CDR2 is SMNVEV in the germline V gene (reference sequence). CDR3 DNA sequence: TGTGCCAGCAGTCCATACCTTAAACTTACAGGGGGCACAGGGTCGGCAACTAATGAAAAACTGTTTTTT. It translates to CASSPYLKLTGGTGSATNEKLFF.